The 21 T cell receptor beta chains below were found in one sample sequenced in a study of OX40 agonist ivuxolimab in advanced cancers. Some clones are missing from TCRdb's copy, which holds only in-frame ones; the method was immunoSEQ multiplex PCR. The sample consists of about 110,000 clones, about nine tenths of them appearing once. The specimen comprised CD4+ or CD8+ T cells sorted from blood, sampled in a trial of the OX40 agonist ivuxolimab. Receptors originate from an adult with an advanced solid tumor such as melanoma, head and neck, liver or kidney cancer.

The V and J genes are TRBV6-5 and TRBJ1-3; D is unresolved. There are 14 residues in the CDR3. Germline V CDR1 and CDR2: MNHEY, SVGAGI. The V end was cut by 7 bases, the J end by 0 bases, with 10 bases between. The CDR3 is CASKAHTSGNTIYF. As DNA, the CDR3 is TGTGCCAGCAAGGCCCATACCTCTGGAAACACCATATATTTT.

The CDR3 nucleotides are TGTGCCAGTACCTTGGTCCTAGGGGACAGCCTTAATCAGCCCCAGCATTTT. Residues: CASTLVLGDSLNQPQHF. V usage is TRBV19 and J usage is TRBJ1-5, with 7 bases aligning to TRBD1. The CDR3 runs 17 residues. The junction had 16 bases not matched to a gene; V was cut back by 7 bases and J by 4 bases. Germline V gives CDR1 LNHDA, CDR2 SQIVND (reference sequence).

The V gene is TRBV9, the J gene TRBJ2-3; 8 bases map to TRBD2. The V gene end was trimmed by 7 bases and the J gene end by 5 bases; junction bases not matched to a gene: 6. This CDR3 is 13 amino acids long. Germline V lookup: CDR1 SGDLS, CDR2 YYNGEE. CDR3 nucleotide sequence: TGTGCCAGCTCCGGGGGGGCCGGAGATACGCAGTATTTT. Translating gives CASSGGAGDTQYF.

Remarks on this clone: Other nucleotide sequences from this sample produce the same CDR3. V and J are TRBV28 and TRBJ2-7, with 8 bases fitting TRBD1. The V and J ends lost 4 bases and 6 bases, in that order; junction bases with no gene match: 5. The germline CDR1 and CDR2 sequences are MDHEN and SYDVKM. The CDR3 length is 13 residues. DNA for the CDR3: TGTGCCAGCAGTTCCGGACAGGGCGGCGAGCAGTACTTC. Translating gives CASSSGQGGEQYF.

This clone turned up a few times. This rearrangement joins TRBV28 to TRBJ1-6; no firm D call. The germline gives CDR1 MDHEN, CDR2 SYDVKM. V was trimmed by 6 bases and J by 8 bases, leaving 23 bases between them. The CDR3 totals 17 residues. The CDR3 reads CASSHRGTWDPDSPLHF. CDR3 nucleotide sequence: TGTGCCAGCAGCCATCGTGGAACCTGGGATCCGGATTCACCCCTCCACTTT.

The chain couples TRBV19 to TRBJ1-5; D unresolved. V was clipped by 11 bases and J by 2 bases, with 16 bases between them. This CDR3 has 14 amino acids. Germline-derived CDR1 and CDR2 are LNHDA and SQIVND (reference sequence). CDR3 amino acids: CAFAGFEGNQPQHF. The CDR3 DNA sequence: TGTGCCTTTGCGGGTTTCGAGGGCAATCAGCCCCAGCATTTT.

The chain joins TRBV9 to TRBJ2-2, with 14 bases fitting TRBD2. CDR3 size: 17 residues. Trimming took 3 bases from V and 4 from J; bases not matched to a gene: 5. Per the germline V gene, CDR1 is SGDLS and CDR2 is YYNGEE. The CDR3: CASSEGLAGAGTGELFF. CDR3 sequence (DNA): TGTGCCAGCAGCGAGGGACTAGCGGGGGCTGGCACCGGGGAGCTGTTTTTT. Complete variable domain (other parts from reference TRBV9 and TRBJ2-2): DSGVTQTPKHLITATGQRVTLRCSPRSGDLSVYWYQQSLDQGLQFLIQYYNGEERAKGNILERFSAQQFPDLHSELNLSSLELGDSALYFCASSEGLAGAGTGELFFGEGSRLTVL.

V and J are TRBV7-2 and TRBJ1-3; D is possibly TRBD1 (6 bases). Germline assignment: CDR1 SGHTA and CDR2 FQGNSA. The CDR3 covers 14 residues. V lost 4 bases to trimming and J lost 2 bases, with 9 bases between them. In DNA, the CDR3 is TGTGCCAGCAGCTCAGGGGATGCTGGAAACACCATATATTTT. Translation gives CASSSGDAGNTIYF.

This clone appeared a single time. V is TRBV5-6 and J is TRBJ1-6; D gene uncertain. The germline V and J ends were trimmed by 4 bases and 4 bases, with 18 bases remaining between them. Germline V gene lookup returns CDR1 SGHDT and CDR2 YYEEEE. This CDR3 region has 17 residues. CDR3 DNA sequence: TGTGCCAGCAGCCCGGGTAGAGTCGTGTCTTATAATTCACCCCTCCACTTT. Translation: CASSPGRVVSYNSPLHF.

The rearrangement joins TRBV11-2 to TRBJ2-3, with 10 bases aligning to TRBD2. The CDR3 runs 15 residues. Germline V gene data show CDR1 as SGHAT and CDR2 as FQNNGV. With V trimmed by 0 bases and J by 7 bases, 4 bases remained unmatched. Written as DNA, the CDR3 is TGTGCCAGCAGCTTAGATTTAGCGGGGGGTCATACGCAGTATTTT. It is translated as CASSLDLAGGHTQYF.

This clone was counted only a few times. The chain links TRBV11-2 to TRBJ1-6, with D perhaps matching TRBD1 (5 bases). This CDR3 region has 17 residues. Germline V lookup: CDR1 SGHAT, CDR2 FQNNGV. V dropped 2 bases and J dropped 12 bases, with 23 bases sitting between them. As DNA, the CDR3 is TGTGCCAGCAGCTTAAGTACAGCCAACACTATGGGGGAACCCCTCCACTTT. Residues: CASSLSTANTMGEPLHF.

V and J are TRBV7-8 and TRBJ2-3, with TRBD2 as a possible D gene (5 bases). Germline values: CDR1 SGHVS, CDR2 FQNEAQ. The CDR3 extends over 15 amino acids. The ends were cut back, 4 bases at V and 5 bases at J, with 16 bases in the middle. CDR3: CASSSLLFRGDTQYF. As DNA, the CDR3 is TGTGCCAGCAGCTCCCTCCTTTTTCGGGGAGATACGCAGTATTTT. The entire variable domain, with the rest obtained from reference TRBV7-8 and TRBJ2-3, is as follows: GAGVSQSPRYKVAKRGQDVALRCDPISGHVSLFWYQQALGQGPEFLTYFQNEAQLDKSGLPSDRFFAERPEGSVSTLKIQRTQQEDSAVYLCASSSLLFRGDTQYFGPGTRLTVL.

The chain employs TRBV2 and TRBJ2-4, with D uncertain. Germline loops: CDR1 SNHLY, CDR2 FYNNEI. The CDR3 runs 13 residues. Trimming shortened V by 1 base and J by 13 bases, and 14 bases separated the two germline ends. CDR3 DNA sequence: TGTGCCAGCAGTGAAGGGACCACTGTAAGACAGTACTTC. Amino acids: CASSEGTTVRQYF.

This chain connects TRBV7-8 to TRBJ2-5; perhaps TRBD2 as D (5 bases). The length of the CDR3 is 17 residues. Germline CDR1 and CDR2: SGHVS and FQNEAQ. The V end lost 0 bases, the J end lost 5 bases, and 19 bases lay between the germline ends. The DNA of the CDR3 is TGTGCCAGCAGCTTAGCGAGAGTAGCGACCCCGCGGGAGACCCAGTACTTC. Translated, it gives CASSLARVATPRETQYF.

V is TRBV4-1 and J is TRBJ2-6; perhaps D is TRBD1 or TRBD2 (7 bases each). Germline V gene sequence: CDR1 MGHRA, CDR2 YSYEKL. The V and J ends lost 4 bases and 0 bases respectively, with 16 bases between them. This CDR3 spans 18 amino acids. In DNA form, the CDR3 reads TGCGCCAGCAGCCCAGGGAGGGGGCTCTACTCTGGGGCCAACGTCCTGACTTTC. Translated: CASSPGRGLYSGANVLTF.

This chain connects TRBV7-2 to TRBJ2-7; D remains unclear. The CDR3 runs 11 residues. Between the trimmed V and J ends, which lost 5 bases and 2 bases, there was a span of 4 bases. The germline V gene encodes CDR1 SGHTA and CDR2 FQGNSA. CDR3 DNA sequence: TGTGCCAGCAGCACCACCTACGAGCAGTACTTC. Protein: CASSTTYEQYF.

This sequence joins TRBV28 and TRBJ1-4, with D possibly being TRBD1 (5 bases). This CDR3 region has 15 residues. The V gene lost 5 bases and the J gene lost 6 bases, with 16 bases spanning the gap. CDR1 and CDR2 (germline): MDHEN, SYDVKM. In DNA, the CDR3 is TGTGCCAGCAGTCTTTCTGGGGGGTTTGATGAAAAACTGTTTTTT. The encoded protein is CASSLSGGFDEKLFF.

This chain uses TRBV25-1 with TRBJ1-1, with unresolved D. Germline V gene data show CDR1 as MGHDK and CDR2 as SYGVNS. This CDR3 has 12 residues. The V and J ends lost 5 bases and 1 base respectively, with 5 bases between them. DNA for the CDR3: TGTGCCAGCAGTATAGCGAACACTGAAGCTTTCTTT. Its protein product is CASSIANTEAFF.

The genes are TRBV7-2 and TRBJ2-7; 10 bases line up with TRBD1. CDR1 SGHTA and CDR2 FQGNSA come from the germline V gene. V lost 5 bases, J lost 2 bases, and 3 bases stayed unmatched. The CDR3 spans 14 residues. CDR3 coding DNA: TGTGCCAGCAGCCCTGGGACAGGGGCCTACGAGCAGTACTTC. This codes for CASSPGTGAYEQYF.

The chain couples TRBV28 to TRBJ1-2; 8 bases line up with TRBD1. With V trimmed by 5 bases and J by 5 bases, 13 bases remained unmatched. The CDR3 is made up of 16 amino acids. Germline assignment: CDR1 MDHEN and CDR2 SYDVKM. CDR3 residues: CASSPRQGLRGYGYTF. DNA for the CDR3: TGTGCCAGCAGTCCTAGACAGGGGCTAAGGGGGTATGGCTACACCTTC.

Only one count was recorded for this clone. The V call is TRBV6-6, the J call TRBJ1-2; no definite D call. Per germline, CDR1 MNHNY and CDR2 SVGAGI (reference sequence). This CDR3 comprises 14 residues. V was clipped by 7 bases and J by 4 bases, with 16 bases between them. The CDR3 DNA sequence: TGTGCCAGCACCCCGGGAGGCTATCTCTATGGCTACACCTTC. This gives the protein CASTPGGYLYGYTF.